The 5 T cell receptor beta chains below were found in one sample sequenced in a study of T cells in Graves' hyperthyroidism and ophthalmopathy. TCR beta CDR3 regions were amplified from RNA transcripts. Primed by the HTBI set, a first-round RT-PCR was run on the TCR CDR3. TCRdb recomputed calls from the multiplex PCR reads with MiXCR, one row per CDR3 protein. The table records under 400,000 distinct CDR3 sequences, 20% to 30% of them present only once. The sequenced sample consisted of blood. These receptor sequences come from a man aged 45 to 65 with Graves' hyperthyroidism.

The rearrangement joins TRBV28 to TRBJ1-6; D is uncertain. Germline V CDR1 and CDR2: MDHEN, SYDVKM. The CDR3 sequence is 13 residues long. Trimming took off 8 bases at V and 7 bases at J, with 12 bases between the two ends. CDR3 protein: CASYSKGNSPLHF. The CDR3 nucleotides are TGTGCCAGCTACTCGAAAGGGAATTCACCCCTCCACTTT.

The CDR3 region is CASSLGTSAQPQHF. The CDR3 coding sequence is TGTGCCAGCAGCCTAGGGACAAGCGCTCAGCCCCAGCATTTT. The chain uses TRBV9 and TRBJ1-5, with D possibly TRBD1 on 6 matching bases. The V and J ends lost 4 bases and 6 bases respectively, with 14 bases between them. Germline V gene sequence: CDR1 SGDLS, CDR2 YYNGEE. CDR3 size: 14 residues. The full variable domain, its missing parts supplied by reference TRBV9 and TRBJ1-5, is DSGVTQTPKHLITATGQRVTLRCSPRSGDLSVYWYQQSLDQGLQFLIQYYNGEERAKGNILERFSAQQFPDLHSELNLSSLELGDSALYFCASSLGTSAQPQHFGDGTRLSIL.

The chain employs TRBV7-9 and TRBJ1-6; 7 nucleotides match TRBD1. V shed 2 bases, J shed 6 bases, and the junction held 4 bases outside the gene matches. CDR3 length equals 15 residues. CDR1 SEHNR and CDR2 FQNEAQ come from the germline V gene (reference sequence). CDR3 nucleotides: TGTGCCAGCAGCTTAATGGGACAGAGTAATTCACCCCTCCACTTT. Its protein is CASSLMGQSNSPLHF.

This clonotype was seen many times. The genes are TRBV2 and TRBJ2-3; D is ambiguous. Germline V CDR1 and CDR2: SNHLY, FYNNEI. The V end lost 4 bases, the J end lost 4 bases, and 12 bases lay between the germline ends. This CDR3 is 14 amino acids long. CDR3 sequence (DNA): TGTGCCAGCAGTGGGGCAGCTCTCGCAGATACGCAGTATTTT. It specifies CASSGAALADTQYF.

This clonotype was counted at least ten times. This CDR3 is CASRMGQGQETQYF. CDR3 nucleotides: TGTGCCAGCAGGATGGGGCAGGGCCAAGAGACCCAGTACTTC. V gene TRBV12-3 or TRBV12-4 combines with J gene TRBJ2-5, with D possibly being TRBD1 (5 bases). V was trimmed by 6 bases and J by 1 base, leaving 12 bases between them. CDR3 length: 14 residues.